The 30 T cell receptor beta chains presented below share a single source sample, sequenced in a study of spatial heterogeneity in lung cancer. The time point denotes: sample taken at primary tumor resection. A single record per CDR3 protein comes from TCRdb applying MiXCR to the 5' RACE reads. The sample shows thousands of distinct CDR3 sequences, around 15% of them seen only once. Their target antigens are unknown. General study results and limits: Intratumoral expanded alpha and beta TCR counts were found to track tumor mutation counts.

Sequenced here: lung tumor tissue, sampled at surgery. All receptors come from a male donor with early-stage non-small cell lung cancer.

This clonotype came up many times. The CDR3 DNA reads as TGTGCCTGGAGCGGGCTTGAGGCAAAGAGGCAGTTCTTC. It translates to CAWSGLEAKRQFF. This chain links TRBV30 with TRBJ2-1; no firm D call. Looked up from germline, CDR1 is GTSNPN and CDR2 is SVGIG (reference sequence). The CDR3 consists of 13 residues. Deletions cut 3 bases from V and 12 bases from J, with 18 bases between.

This clonotype was observed many times. The rearrangement joins TRBV30 to TRBJ2-3; possible D gene TRBD2, 6 bases. Trimming stripped 7 bases from V and 1 base from J, with 9 bases between. CDR3 length: 12 amino acids. CDR1 and CDR2 (germline): GTSNPN, SVGIG (reference sequence). CDR3 in DNA: TGTGCCTCACGGGAGCGCACAGATACGCAGTATTTT. This encodes CASRERTDTQYF.

This clonotype showed up many times. The rearrangement links TRBV4-2 to TRBJ2-2, with 9 bases matching TRBD2. This CDR3 is built from 15 residues. Germline V gene lookup returns CDR1 LGHNA and CDR2 YNFKEQ. V shed 4 bases and J 5 bases; nucleotides not matched to a gene: 5. CDR3 sequence reads: CASSPGLARTGELFF. CDR3 in DNA: TGTGCCAGCAGCCCGGGACTAGCACGAACCGGGGAGCTGTTTTTT.

There are many counts of this clonotype. J is TRBJ1-1 and V is TRBV2, with D possibly being TRBD1 (5 bases). The CDR3 has 15 residues. Per the germline V gene, CDR1 is SNHLY and CDR2 is FYNNEI. Trimming shortened V by 7 bases and J by 1 base, and 16 bases separated the two germline ends. The CDR3 spells CASTPRGGQNTEAFF. The DNA of the CDR3 is TGTGCCAGCACCCCACGGGGCGGTCAGAACACTGAAGCTTTCTTT.

This clonotype showed up many times. The chain uses TRBV28 and TRBJ1-1, with a possible D match to TRBD1 (5 bases). Trimming removed 2 bases at V and 0 bases at J, with 10 bases between. Germline V CDR1 and CDR2: MDHEN, SYDVKM. CDR3 length equals 15 residues. The DNA of the CDR3 is TGTGCCAGCAGTTTAGCGGGACGTATGAACACTGAAGCTTTCTTT. It encodes CASSLAGRMNTEAFF.

This clonotype was seen more than once but under ten times. CDR3 sequence reads: CSAHRDNTEAFF. In DNA, the CDR3 is TGCAGTGCTCATAGGGATAACACTGAAGCTTTCTTT. This chain uses TRBV20-1 with TRBJ1-1; D is unclear. CDR1 is DFQATT and CDR2 is SNEGSKA in the germline V gene (reference sequence). The CDR3 sequence is 12 residues long. V dropped 5 bases and J dropped 2 bases, with 9 bases sitting between them.

This clonotype occurred many times. This sequence joins TRBV7-9 and TRBJ2-7; 10 nucleotides align to TRBD2. With 5 bases clipped from V and 5 bases from J, the junction kept 9 bases outside the gene matches. Germline V lookup: CDR1 SEHNR, CDR2 FQNEAQ (reference sequence). The CDR3 runs to 15 residues. In DNA, the CDR3 is TGTGCCAGCAGCAAAACTAGCGGGACCCCCCACGAGCAGTACTTC. Its translation: CASSKTSGTPHEQYF.

This clonotype has a count of ten or more. The CDR3: CSVEEPRDTQYF. CDR3 sequence (DNA): TGCAGCGTTGAAGAGCCAAGGGATACGCAGTATTTT. This rearrangement joins TRBV29-1 to TRBJ2-3; D is ambiguous. The CDR3 runs 12 residues. V shed 0 bases and J shed 6 bases, with 7 bases lying between them. CDR1 SQVTM and CDR2 ANQGSEA come from the germline V gene.

The table lists this clonotype with many counts. The rearrangement joins TRBV2 to TRBJ2-2, with D tentatively TRBD1 (5 bases). CDR3 length: 13 residues. V lost 10 bases and J lost 6, with 15 bases in between. Germline V gene sequence: CDR1 SNHLY, CDR2 FYNNEI. The CDR3 DNA reads TGTGCCACTTCCACCCAGGGTGCCGGGGAGCTGTTTTTT. Protein product: CATSTQGAGELFF.

This clonotype was detected ten times or more. The V gene is TRBV12-3 or TRBV12-4, the J gene TRBJ2-2; 8 bases map to TRBD2. The trim removed 6 bases at V and 1 base at J, leaving 4 bases unmatched. CDR3 length equals 15 residues. CDR3 loop: CASSLGTRNTGELFF. The CDR3 nucleotides are TGTGCCAGCAGCCTAGGGACTAGGAACACCGGGGAGCTGTTTTTT.

This clonotype rates as medium-sized (0.01 to 0.1%). The V and J genes are TRBV7-2 and TRBJ1-1; 8 nucleotides line up with TRBD1. V was pared by 2 bases and J by 5 bases, with 4 bases of the junction left unmatched. This CDR3 is 14 amino acids long. Germline V CDR1 and CDR2: SGHTA, FQGNSA. The CDR3 loop reads CASSLQGARTEAFF. CDR3 in DNA: TGTGCCAGCAGCTTACAGGGGGCCAGGACTGAAGCTTTCTTT. The full variable domain, in which reference TRBV7-2 and TRBJ1-1 provide the parts outside the CDR3, is GAGVSQSPSNKVTEKGKDVELRCDPISGHTALYWYRQSLGQGLEFLIYFQGNSAPDKSGLPSDRFSAERTGGSVSTLTIQRTQQEDSAVYLCASSLQGARTEAFFGQGTRLTVV.

This clonotype was observed at least ten times. The chain carries TRBV7-3 and TRBJ2-6, with TRBD1 matching over 9 bases. V lost 5 bases and J lost 2; bases outside the gene matches: 16. The CDR3 runs 20 residues. Germline V CDR1 and CDR2: SGHTA, FQGTGA. The CDR3 region has the DNA TGTGCCAGCAGCCTCACGGGCGGGGGACAGGGAAAAACTGGGGCCAACGTCCTGACTTTC. This translates into CASSLTGGGQGKTGANVLTF.

This clonotype was seen many times. The chain couples TRBV6-5 to TRBJ1-6; D not resolved. CDR3 length: 15 amino acids. Trimming left V 2 bases short and J 0 bases short, with 5 bases between. Germline V gene sequence: CDR1 MNHEY, CDR2 SVGAGI. CDR3 in amino acids: CASSYRDSYNSPLHF. In DNA, the CDR3 is TGTGCCAGCAGTTACAGGGACTCCTATAATTCACCCCTCCACTTT.

This clonotype is labeled as medium-sized (0.01 to 0.1%). The V gene is TRBV12-3 or TRBV12-4, the J gene TRBJ1-5; D uncertain. There are 12 residues in the CDR3. With 6 bases removed from V and 3 bases from J, the gap between germline ends came to 6 bases. The CDR3 coding sequence is TGTGCCAGCAGAGTCATCAATCAGCCCCAGCATTTT. Translation gives CASRVINQPQHF.

This clonotype was picked up many times. The rearrangement joins TRBV24-1 to TRBJ2-2; TRBD1 or TRBD2 may be the D gene (5 bases each). The CDR3 extends over 14 amino acids. Per germline, CDR1 KGHDR and CDR2 SFDVKD. Trimming pared 6 bases from V and 4 bases from J, leaving 11 bases between. The CDR3, as DNA: TGTGCCACCAGTCGCGCAGGGACCACCGGGGAGCTGTTTTTT. It yields the protein CATSRAGTTGELFF.

In its sample, this clonotype was seen many times. The chain joins TRBV20-1 to TRBJ2-2; no clear D gene. V dropped 5 bases and J dropped 5 bases, with 9 bases sitting between them. CDR1 and CDR2 (germline): DFQATT, SNEGSKA (reference sequence). The CDR3 runs to 12 residues. CDR3 in DNA: TGCAGTGCTTCCGGGCAGACCGGGGAGCTGTTTTTT. Translated, it gives CSASGQTGELFF.

Many counts were recorded for this clonotype. The J gene is TRBJ2-7, the V gene TRBV5-4; tentatively, D is TRBD2 (5 bases). The CDR3 is made up of 15 amino acids. The germline V and J ends were trimmed by 0 bases and 0 bases, with 10 bases remaining between them. From germline, CDR1 is SGHNT and CDR2 YYREEE (reference sequence). The CDR3 DNA reads as TGTGCCAGCAGCTTGGAGGGCGGGCTCTCCTACGAGCAGTACTTC. Protein sequence: CASSLEGGLSYEQYF.

This clonotype rates as medium-sized (0.01 to 0.1%). The gene calls are TRBV15 and TRBJ1-1; D possibly corresponds to TRBD1 (5 bases). There are 14 residues in the CDR3. Between the trimmed V and J ends, which lost 5 bases and 4 bases, there was a span of 14 bases. Germline V gene sequence: CDR1 LNHNV, CDR2 YYDKDF (reference sequence). CDR3 region: CATSPPGGGTEAFF. CDR3 DNA: TGTGCCACCAGCCCCCCCGGGGGGGGCACTGAAGCTTTCTTT. The full variable domain, its missing parts supplied by reference TRBV15 and TRBJ1-1, is DAMVIQNPRYQVTQFGKPVTLSCSQTLNHNVMYWYQQKSSQAPKLLFHYYDKDFNNEADTPDNFQSRRPNTSFCFLDIRSPGLGDTAMYLCATSPPGGGTEAFFGQGTRLTVV.

This clonotype counts as medium-sized. This sequence joins TRBV27 and TRBJ2-7; D possibly corresponds to TRBD2 (6 bases). The CDR3 sequence is 13 residues long. Germline loops: CDR1 MNHEY, CDR2 SMNVEV (reference sequence). The V and J ends lost 3 bases and 4 bases respectively, with 10 bases between them. CDR3 sequence (DNA): TGTGCCAGCAGTTTGGCGGGATTATACGAGCAGTACTTC. It encodes CASSLAGLYEQYF.

The sample holds many counts of this clonotype. V is TRBV11-2 and J is TRBJ1-2; 8 bases fit TRBD1. CDR1 is SGHAT and CDR2 is FQNNGV in the germline V gene. The CDR3 length is 15 residues. J gave up 4 bases and V 5 bases, and 9 bases lay outside the gene matches. The CDR3 loop reads CASSTFSTGVYGYTF. The CDR3 DNA reads as TGTGCCAGCAGCACCTTTTCGACAGGGGTCTATGGCTACACCTTC. The complete variable domain, with remaining parts taken from reference TRBV11-2 and TRBJ1-2, reads EAGVAQSPRYKIIEKRQSVAFWCNPISGHATLYWYQQILGQGPKLLIQFQNNGVVDDSQLPKDRFSAERLKGVDSTLKIQPAKLEDSAVYLCASSTFSTGVYGYTFGSGTRLTVV.

This clonotype was seen ten or more times. The rearrangement joins TRBV7-8 to TRBJ1-5, with D perhaps TRBD1 (6 bases). The V gene lost 4 bases and the J gene lost 0 bases, with 10 bases spanning the gap. This CDR3 has 15 amino acids. Germline-derived CDR1 and CDR2 are SGHVS and FQNEAQ. For the CDR3, the DNA is TGTGCCAGCAGCTCCCAGGGGTCTAGCAATCAGCCCCAGCATTTT. Its translation: CASSSQGSSNQPQHF. The full variable domain, in which reference TRBV7-8 and TRBJ1-5 provide the parts outside the CDR3, is GAGVSQSPRYKVAKRGQDVALRCDPISGHVSLFWYQQALGQGPEFLTYFQNEAQLDKSGLPSDRFFAERPEGSVSTLKIQRTQQEDSAVYLCASSSQGSSNQPQHFGDGTRLSIL.

The chain uses TRBV3-1 and TRBJ1-5; D remains unclear. The CDR3 extends over 15 amino acids. Trimming left V 4 bases short and J 0 bases short, with 10 bases between. The V gene's germline CDR1 is LGHDT and CDR2 YNNKEL (reference sequence). CDR3 nucleotide sequence: TGTGCCAGCAGCCCCTTTGGCGATAGCAATCAGCCCCAGCATTTT. It yields the protein CASSPFGDSNQPQHF.

Ten or more counts support this clonotype. DNA of the CDR3: TGCGCCAGCAGGTTATTAGCGGGAGGTTTAAACGAGCAGTACTTC. Translating gives CASRLLAGGLNEQYF. The gene calls are TRBV5-1 and TRBJ2-7, with TRBD2 matching 10 bases. CDR1 and CDR2 (germline): SGHRS, YFSETQ. CDR3 length equals 15 residues. The V and J ends lost 5 bases and 5 bases, in that order; junction bases with no gene match: 10.

This clonotype was recorded many times. The chain has TRBV29-1 and TRBJ1-2; 7 bases are a match to TRBD1. From germline, CDR1 is SQVTM and CDR2 ANQGSEA. Trimming at V came to 3 bases and at J to 7 bases, leaving 11 bases not matched to a gene. This CDR3 spans 14 amino acids. CDR3 sequence (DNA): TGCAGCGTTGAGACCGGCAGGGGGGGATCTGGCTACACCTTC. Protein product: CSVETGRGGSGYTF. Full variable domain (rest looked up from reference TRBV29-1 and TRBJ1-2): SAVISQKPSRDICQRGTSLTIQCQVDSQVTMMFWYRQQPGQSLTLIATANQGSEATYESGFVIDKFPISRPNLTFSTLTVSNMSPEDSSIYLCSVETGRGGSGYTFGSGTRLTVV.

This clonotype was counted at least ten times. V and J are TRBV12-3 or TRBV12-4 and TRBJ1-5; D possibly corresponds to TRBD1 (5 bases). The CDR3 runs 14 residues. Trimming cost V 3 bases and J 5 bases, with 11 bases left between them. This chain's CDR3 is CASSFQGADQPQHF. The CDR3 DNA sequence: TGTGCCAGCAGTTTCCAAGGGGCGGATCAGCCCCAGCATTTT.

This clonotype has ten or more counts. The J gene is TRBJ2-7, the V gene TRBV5-1; D remains unclear. The CDR3 contains 15 residues. Trimming took 2 bases from V and 2 from J, leaving 14 bases between them. CDR1 SGHRS and CDR2 YFSETQ come from the germline V gene. The CDR3 loop reads CASSLDPGLAYEQYF. The CDR3 DNA follows: TGCGCCAGCAGCTTAGATCCGGGCCTAGCCTACGAGCAGTACTTC.

By sample fraction, this clonotype is medium-sized. J is TRBJ2-6 and V is TRBV12-3 or TRBV12-4; D gene uncertain. Trimming took off 2 bases at V and 1 base at J, with 3 bases between the two ends. The CDR3 length is 14 residues. The DNA for the CDR3 is TGTGCCAGCAGTTTATGGTCTGGGGCCAACGTCCTGACTTTC. Its protein is CASSLWSGANVLTF.

This clonotype has at least ten counts. This rearrangement joins TRBV7-2 to TRBJ2-5; 10 bases are a match to TRBD2. The germline V gene encodes CDR1 SGHTA and CDR2 FQGNSA. With V trimmed by 2 bases and J by 5 bases, 5 bases remained unmatched. The length of the CDR3 is 15 residues. In DNA, the CDR3 is TGTGCCAGCAGCTTACCTAGCGGGAGCCGGGAGACCCAGTACTTC. Translation gives CASSLPSGSRETQYF.

This clonotype is judged medium-sized (0.01 to 0.1%). The V call is TRBV5-6, the J call TRBJ2-2, with D perhaps TRBD1 (6 bases). The CDR3 has 17 residues. V lost 0 bases and J lost 1, with 13 bases in between. Germline-derived CDR1 and CDR2 are SGHDT and YYEEEE. As DNA, the CDR3 is TGTGCCAGCAGCTTGGAGGTAGGACAGAGGAACACCGGGGAGCTGTTTTTT. As protein: CASSLEVGQRNTGELFF.

The table lists this clonotype with many counts. This chain connects TRBV20-1 to TRBJ2-1; D could derive from TRBD1 or TRBD2 (5 bases each). V was pared by 0 bases and J by 7 bases, with 16 bases between. CDR1 and CDR2 from the germline V gene are DFQATT and SNEGSKA (reference sequence). CDR3 size: 15 residues. CDR3 DNA sequence: TGCAGTGCTAGAGAATGGGGGTCTTACGGGAATGAGCAGTTCTTC. Amino acids: CSAREWGSYGNEQFF.